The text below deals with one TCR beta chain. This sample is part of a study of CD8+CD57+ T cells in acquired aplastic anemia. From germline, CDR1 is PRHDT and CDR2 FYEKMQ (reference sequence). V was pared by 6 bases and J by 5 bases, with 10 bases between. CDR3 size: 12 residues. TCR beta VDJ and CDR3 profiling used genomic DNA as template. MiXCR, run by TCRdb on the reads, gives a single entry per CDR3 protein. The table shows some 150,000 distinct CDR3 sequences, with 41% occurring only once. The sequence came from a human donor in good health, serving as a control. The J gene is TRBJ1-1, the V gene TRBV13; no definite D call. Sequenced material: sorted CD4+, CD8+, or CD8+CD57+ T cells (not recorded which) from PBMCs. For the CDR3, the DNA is TGTGCCAGCAGATGGGGTGGGACTGAAGCTTTCTTT. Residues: CASRWGGTEAFF.